This T cell receptor (beta chain) was documented in a study of T-cell reconstitution after alpha-beta-depleted transplantation in children. Study findings and constraints: Newly made T cells mostly supplied T-cell counts and diversity one year after transplant. In patients about two months after transplant, alpha-beta T cells reportedly arose from several hundred expanded graft clones.

Unique molecular identifiers were incorporated into the prepared TCRbeta library. TCRdb recomputed calls from the PCR reads with MiXCR, one row per CDR3 protein. The sample has some 80,000 distinct CDR3 sequences, around a sixth seen once. This clonotype was detected many times. Antigen: not known. V lost 0 bases and J lost 11; bases outside the gene matches: 8. Germline V CDR1 and CDR2: SGHRS, YFSETQ. The CDR3 contains 15 residues. Sequencing used PBMCs, mostly from graft donor cells, obtained 360 days after TCRalphabeta/CD19-depleted stem cell transplant. This TCR came from a male patient aged 2-9 years who had a stem cell transplant for acute lymphoblastic leukemia, so the T cells may come from the graft donor. This chain joins TRBV5-1 and TRBJ1-4; 9 bases map to TRBD1. CDR3: CASSLDRGRGGKLFF. CDR3 bases: TGCGCCAGCAGCTTGGACAGGGGGCGAGGGGGCAAACTGTTTTTT. Supplemented by reference TRBV5-1 and TRBJ1-4, the full variable domain reads KAGVTQTPRYLIKTRGQQVTLSCSPISGHRSVSWYQQTPGQGLQFLFEYFSETQRNKGNFPGRFSGRQFSNSRSEMNVSTLELGDSALYLCASSLDRGRGGKLFFGSGTQLSVL.